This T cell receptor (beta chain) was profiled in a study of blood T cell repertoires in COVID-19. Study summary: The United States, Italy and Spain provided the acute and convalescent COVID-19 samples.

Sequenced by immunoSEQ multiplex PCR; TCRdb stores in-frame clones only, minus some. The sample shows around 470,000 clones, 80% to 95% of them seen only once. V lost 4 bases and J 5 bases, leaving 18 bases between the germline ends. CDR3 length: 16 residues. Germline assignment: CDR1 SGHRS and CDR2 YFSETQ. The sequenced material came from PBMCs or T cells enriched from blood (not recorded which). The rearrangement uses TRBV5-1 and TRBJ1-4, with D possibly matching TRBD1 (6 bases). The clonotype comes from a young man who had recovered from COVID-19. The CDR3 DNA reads TGCGCCAGCAGCCTATCCGGACAGACCGCAAATGAAAAACTGTTTTTT. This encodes CASSLSGQTANEKLFF.